A single sample is the source of the 4 T cell receptor beta chains below, sequenced in a study of shared clonotypes between healthy human individuals. As defined, naive CD8 cells were CD45RO-negative and positively selected for CCR7, with terminally differentiated effector memory CD45RA+ cells excluded. The protocol was immunoSEQ multiplex PCR, while the TCRdb copy is restricted to in-frame clones and leaves out a portion. The table records around 2,100,000 clones, around 96% of them present only once. The sequenced sample consisted of naive CD8+ T cells sorted from blood. Source of these receptors: a man between 18 and 29 years old in good health.

The genes are TRBV7-8 and TRBJ2-3; D is ambiguous. Per germline, CDR1 SGHVS and CDR2 FQNEAQ. V was pared by 1 base and J by 5 bases, with 10 bases between. The CDR3 runs to 14 residues. DNA for the CDR3: TGTGCCAGCAGCTTAGAAGTGATGGGAGATACGCAGTATTTT. This codes for CASSLEVMGDTQYF.

As for this clone: The same CDR3 is also encoded by other DNA sequences in this sample. The genes are TRBV9 and TRBJ1-1; tentative D call: TRBD1 (6 bases). Trimming removed 4 bases at V and 1 base at J, with 8 bases between. This CDR3 has 13 residues. Germline assignment: CDR1 SGDLS and CDR2 YYNGEE. In DNA form, the CDR3 reads TGTGCCAGCAGCAAGGGGGGGAACACTGAAGCTTTCTTT. Its protein is CASSKGGNTEAFF.

DNA for the CDR3: TGTGCCAGCAGTTCAAAAGCGGAAGAAAGCACAGATACGCAGTATTTT. This encodes CASSSKAEESTDTQYF. This chain uses TRBV27 with TRBJ2-3; maybe TRBD2 (5 bases). The CDR3 is made up of 16 amino acids. Germline V gene lookup returns CDR1 MNHEY and CDR2 SMNVEV (reference sequence). V lost 4 bases, J lost 0 bases, and 14 bases lay in between.

J is TRBJ1-1 and V is TRBV18; D gene unclear. The CDR3 covers 16 residues. V was trimmed by 0 bases and J by 3 bases, leaving 14 bases between them. Per germline, CDR1 KGHSH and CDR2 LQKENI. The CDR3 loop is CASSPPVPGLDTEAFF. The CDR3 nucleotides read TGTGCCAGCTCACCACCGGTACCGGGTTTGGACACTGAAGCTTTCTTT. The full variable domain, with the rest looked up from reference TRBV18 and TRBJ1-1, is NAGVMQNPRHLVRRRGQEARLRCSPMKGHSHVYWYRQLPEEGLKFMVYLQKENIIDESGMPKERFSAEFPKEGPSILRIQQVVRGDSAAYFCASSPPVPGLDTEAFFGQGTRLTVV.